The clone carrying this TCR beta chain was observed at least ten times. Its antigen is unidentified. Sequencing libraries made from TCR beta cDNA carried unique molecular identifiers. TCRdb independently ran MiXCR on the PCR reads; one entry per CDR3 protein. This table holds about 200,000 distinct CDR3 sequences, 25% to 30% found once. This specimen belongs to a study of post-analysis software for immune sequencing data. Findings and caveats of the study: About five TRBV segments, including TRBV5-6, TRBV5-1 and TRBV20-1, were more frequent in patients than controls.

This CDR3 is 12 amino acids long. In germline, CDR1 is SGHTA, CDR2 FQGNSA. V lost 2 bases and J lost 4, with 3 bases in between. The sequencing sample was made of blood. This clonotype originated in a girl aged 2-17 years with multiple sclerosis. The chain links TRBV7-2 to TRBJ2-1; no definite D call. The chain's CDR3 is CASSLRYNEQFF. The CDR3 DNA reads TGTGCCAGCAGCTTAAGGTACAATGAGCAGTTCTTC.